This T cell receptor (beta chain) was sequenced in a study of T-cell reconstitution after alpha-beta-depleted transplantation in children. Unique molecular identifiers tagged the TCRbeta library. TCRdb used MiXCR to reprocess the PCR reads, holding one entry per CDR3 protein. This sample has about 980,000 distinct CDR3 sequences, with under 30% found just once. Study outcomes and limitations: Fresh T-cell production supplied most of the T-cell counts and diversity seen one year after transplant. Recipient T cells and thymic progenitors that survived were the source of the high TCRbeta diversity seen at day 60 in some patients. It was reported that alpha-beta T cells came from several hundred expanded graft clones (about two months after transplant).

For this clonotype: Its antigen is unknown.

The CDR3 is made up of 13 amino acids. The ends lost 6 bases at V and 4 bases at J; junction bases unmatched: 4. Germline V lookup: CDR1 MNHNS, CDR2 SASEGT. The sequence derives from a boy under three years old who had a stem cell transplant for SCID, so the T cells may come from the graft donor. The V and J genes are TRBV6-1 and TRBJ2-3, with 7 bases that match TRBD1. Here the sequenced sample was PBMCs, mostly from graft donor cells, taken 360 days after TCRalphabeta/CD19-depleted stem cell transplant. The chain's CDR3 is CASRATGPDTQYF. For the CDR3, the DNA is TGTGCCAGCAGGGCGACAGGGCCAGATACGCAGTATTTT.